A selection of T cell receptor beta chains follows, all from one sample in a study of cytomegalovirus exposure and HLA in healthy donors. Sequencing used immunoSEQ multiplex PCR; TCRdb keeps in-frame clones, though not all of them. The sample comprises some 240,000 clones, approximately 87% of which are singletons, and roughly 5.5% rests with the top ten. The sample comprised PBMCs. The receptors derive from a woman younger than 30 in good health and CMV-seronegative. Each CDR3 is given with its conserved first and last residue. Fields, in order: clone size, D gene, V gene, J gene, CDR3 DNA, CDR3 protein. The D gene is left open where the match is weak. Some rows have no size entry. The others give once, few or many, or a class for an expanded clone.

>-|TRBD1|TRBV7-8|TRBJ1-1
TGTGCCAGCAGCTTATTTCAGGGGGTGAACGCTGAAGCTTTCTTT
CASSLFQGVNAEAFF
>once|-|TRBV5-1|TRBJ1-1
TGCGCCAGCAGCTTGGCCCTTAGAGTCCCAAACACTGAAGCTTTCTTT
CASSLALRVPNTEAFF
>-|TRBD1|TRBV19|TRBJ1-1
TGTGCCAGTAGTATCCCAACCGGGACAGGGAACACTGAAGCTTTCTTT
CASSIPTGTGNTEAFF
>-|-|TRBV4-1|TRBJ1-4
TGCGCCAGCAGCCTTTCCGCAACTAATGAAAAACTGTTTTTT
CASSLSATNEKLFF
>-|TRBD1|TRBV5-4|TRBJ1-5
TGTGCCAGCAGCCCTGGACAGGGGGAAAGCAATCAGCCCCAGCATTTT
CASSPGQGESNQPQHF
>-|-|TRBV2|TRBJ2-5
TGTGCCAGCAGTGTCATAGAGACCCAGTACTTC
CASSVIETQYF
>-|-|TRBV9|TRBJ2-1
TGTGCCAGCAGCGGGGTCCCTCCTAAGGGGGATGAGCAGTTCTTC
CASSGVPPKGDEQFF
>-|-|TRBV9|TRBJ1-1
TGTGCCAGCAGCGGGACTAATTCTGAAGCTTTCTTT
CASSGTNSEAFF
>-|-|TRBV20-1|TRBJ2-1
TGCTTGGGCCGAAACGGCAATGAGCAGTTCTTC
CLGRNGNEQFF
>-|TRBD2|TRBV4-1|TRBJ2-1
TGCGCCAGCAGCCCCCTGGGACTAGCGGGAGGGGGTTCCTACAATGAGCAGTTCTTC
CASSPLGLAGGGSYNEQFF
>-|TRBD1|TRBV28|TRBJ1-3
TGTGCCAGCAGTCCCGGGACAGTGGGAAACACCATATATTTT
CASSPGTVGNTIYF
>-|-|TRBV30|TRBJ2-3
TGTGCCTGGAGACAGGGACTGACTGCTAGCACAGATACGCAGTATTTT
CAWRQGLTASTDTQYF